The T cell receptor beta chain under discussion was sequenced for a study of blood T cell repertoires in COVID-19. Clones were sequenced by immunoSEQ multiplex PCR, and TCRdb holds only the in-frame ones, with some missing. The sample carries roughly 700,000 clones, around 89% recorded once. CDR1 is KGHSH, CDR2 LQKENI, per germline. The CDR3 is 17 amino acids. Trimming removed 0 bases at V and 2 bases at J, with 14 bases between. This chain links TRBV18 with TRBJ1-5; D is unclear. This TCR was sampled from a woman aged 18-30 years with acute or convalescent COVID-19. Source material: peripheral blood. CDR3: CASSPPGPRSGNQPQHF. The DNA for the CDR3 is TGTGCCAGCTCACCACCCGGCCCCCGGAGCGGCAATCAGCCCCAGCATTTT.